This is a list of T cell receptor beta chains from one sample in a study of T cells in Graves' hyperthyroidism and ophthalmopathy. TCRdb redid the calling of the multiplex PCR reads with MiXCR, one entry per CDR3 protein. The profile shows about 610,000 distinct CDR3 sequences, about 15% of them singletons. Sequenced input: blood. These receptors came from a middle-aged woman with Graves' ophthalmopathy. The conserved cysteine and the conserved F or W are not part of the CDR3 here. Fields, in order: V gene, J gene, CDR3 protein.

>TRBV7-9|TRBJ2-7
ASSFVVAGFYEQY
>TRBV30|TRBJ2-3
AWNKQGEDTQY
>TRBV28|TRBJ1-1
ASSPPTRVEAF
>TRBV5-1|TRBJ1-1
ASSSTGVMNTEAF
>TRBV6-2/TRBV6-3|TRBJ2-2
ASKRRRLAGATEAGELF
>TRBV29-1|TRBJ2-2
SVDGKGQNTGELF
>TRBV27|TRBJ2-7
ASSLYNSYEQY
>TRBV28|TRBJ1-5
ASTSAGGGNQHQH
>TRBV7-2|TRBJ2-7
ASSLVRDWEQY
>TRBV19|TRBJ1-1
ASSIRGPTEAF
>TRBV20-1|TRBJ2-5
SASRGTEETQY
>TRBV2|TRBJ2-7
ATQFRAEFYEQY
>TRBV24-1|TRBJ2-5
ATSWREETQY
>TRBV6-2/TRBV6-3|TRBJ2-5
ASVEFRAGQETQY
>TRBV13|TRBJ1-2
ASSLGRVNYGYT
>TRBV6-2/TRBV6-3|TRBJ2-5
ASSYDPGIFGTQY
>TRBV6-1|TRBJ2-3
ASYGRLAGITDTQY
>TRBV12-3/TRBV12-4|TRBJ2-7
ASSPGSFHEQY
>TRBV10-2|TRBJ2-5
ASSNLAYEQETQY
>TRBV20-1|TRBJ1-1
SASRGENTEAF
>TRBV6-2/TRBV6-3|TRBJ2-7
ASSYEDEAYEQY
>TRBV12-3/TRBV12-4|TRBJ2-2
ASLTGRGFTGELF
>TRBV6-2/TRBV6-3|TRBJ2-7
ATTGQLFTYEQY
>TRBV6-4|TRBJ2-1
ASSASPGAPRSSYNEQF
>TRBV19|TRBJ1-5
ASSIKGAWGNQPQH
>TRBV28|TRBJ1-1
ASSLLAYTEAF
>TRBV19|TRBJ2-2
ASKKGARTGELF
>TRBV7-9|TRBJ2-5
ASSLKDRETQY
>TRBV30|TRBJ2-7
AWSTPGTPIYEQY
>TRBV6-1|TRBJ1-2
ASSKTLPGNYGYT
>TRBV5-1|TRBJ2-1
ASSNQGNEQF
>TRBV6-2/TRBV6-3|TRBJ1-1
ASRPGGQWGNTEAF
>TRBV11-2|TRBJ2-2
ASSLTGRGELF
>TRBV12-3/TRBV12-4|TRBJ1-3
ASSSAGNTIY
>TRBV12-3/TRBV12-4|TRBJ2-7
ASSLTGIGQY
>TRBV11-2|TRBJ2-5
ASSLEWETQY
>TRBV28|TRBJ1-3
ASSKQNSGNTIY
>TRBV6-2/TRBV6-3|TRBJ2-5
ASSKGAIQETQY
>TRBV4-1|TRBJ2-2
ASSQGGTGYWELF
>TRBV20-1|TRBJ2-4
SAWDGGVNIQY
>TRBV9|TRBJ1-2
ASSVEGQGAEGYT